The T cell receptor (beta chain) under discussion was sequenced for a study of blood T cell repertoires in COVID-19. Study details: Nucleic acid was either cDNA or gDNA, and it came from T cells, B-cell-depleted T cells, or PBMCs.

Original methodology: Estimates of nucleated cell counts were drawn from the amplification of reference gene primers. Libraries were prepared by immunoSEQ multiplex PCR; TCRdb keeps only in-frame clonotypes and omits some of them. The V and J calls and the clone size are those of that table, but D and trimming were determined from the DNA. The sample has some 270,000 clones, 89% seen once. Donors in Cohort 3 who had recovered were those with two negative PCRs, healthcare professional clearance, or resolution of their symptoms. Looked up from germline, CDR1 is LNHNV and CDR2 is YYDKDF (reference sequence). This CDR3 comprises 16 residues. Trimming removed 1 base from V and 3 bases from J, with 13 bases in between.

Sequenced material: PBMCs or T cells enriched from blood (not recorded which). This sequence originates from a woman in her thirties or forties who had recovered from COVID-19. J is TRBJ1-5 and V is TRBV15; D remains unclear. CDR3 bases: TGTGCCACCAGCAGAGGATCGCGGAATCCCAATCAGCCCCAGCATTTT. It specifies CATSRGSRNPNQPQHF. The full variable domain, rest sourced from reference TRBV15 and TRBJ1-5, is DAMVIQNPRYQVTQFGKPVTLSCSQTLNHNVMYWYQQKSSQAPKLLFHYYDKDFNNEADTPDNFQSRRPNTSFCFLDIRSPGLGDTAMYLCATSRGSRNPNQPQHFGDGTRLSIL.